The 24 T cell receptor beta chains below all came from one sample that was sequenced in a study of CD8 T cells in ankylosing spondylitis. Study-wide points: A TCR beta motif of about 8 highly homologous variants seemed to mark ankylosing spondylitis blood.

Their specific antigens are unknown. MiXCR, run by TCRdb on the 5' RACE reads, gives a single entry per CDR3 protein. The sample records roughly 700,000 distinct CDR3 sequences, around 17% being singletons. The source material was blood, either unsorted or a sorted T cell fraction (not recorded which). The receptors come from a male donor with ankylosing spondylitis.

CDR3: CAIQAATGAYNEQFF. In DNA form, the CDR3 reads TGTGCTATTCAAGCGGCGACAGGCGCCTACAATGAGCAGTTCTTC. The chain joins TRBV11-2 to TRBJ2-1, with D perhaps TRBD1 (6 bases). There are 15 residues in the CDR3. Germline CDR1 is SGHAT and CDR2 is FQNNGV.

The rearrangement links TRBV6-5 to TRBJ1-1; possible D gene TRBD1, 6 bases. The germline gives CDR1 MNHEY, CDR2 SVGAGI. The V end was cut by 2 bases, the J end by 9 bases, with 10 bases between. The CDR3 length is 12 residues. The DNA for the CDR3 is TGTGCCAGCAGTTACGGACAGAACCAAGCTTTCTTT. This translates into CASSYGQNQAFF.

The V gene is TRBV21-1, the J gene TRBJ2-5; the D segment call TRBD1 is taken from the table without a DNA check. TRBV21-1 is described as a pseudogene. There are 17 residues in the CDR3. CDR3 nucleotide sequence: TGTGCCAGCAGCAAAGGGTGGGGGTTAGGAGAAAAAGAGACCCAGTACTTC. Amino acids: CASSKGWGLGEKETQYF.

This clonotype was detected only a few times. The chain joins TRBV5-1 to TRBJ2-5; 11 bases line up with TRBD2. The CDR3 is 16 residues long. In germline, CDR1 is SGHRS, CDR2 YFSETQ. V dropped 5 bases and J dropped 2; count of bases not matched to a gene: 8. This CDR3 reads CASRRGTSGPQETQYF. CDR3 bases: TGCGCCAGCAGACGTGGGACTAGCGGCCCACAAGAGACCCAGTACTTC. Full variable domain (rest looked up from reference TRBV5-1 and TRBJ2-5): KAGVTQTPRYLIKTRGQQVTLSCSPISGHRSVSWYQQTPGQGLQFLFEYFSETQRNKGNFPGRFSGRQFSNSRSEMNVSTLELGDSALYLCASRRGTSGPQETQYFGPGTRLLVL.

There are a few counts of this clonotype. The J gene is TRBJ1-1, the V gene TRBV6-1, with TRBD1 identical over 7 bases. Germline V CDR1 and CDR2: MNHNS, SASEGT. This CDR3 spans 14 amino acids. V was clipped by 6 bases and J by 3 bases; unmatched bases: 7. CDR3 nucleotides: TGTGCCAGCAGCTCCAGGGGGAGGGACACTGAAGCTTTCTTT. Protein sequence: CASSSRGRDTEAFF.

This clonotype was seen only a few times. V and J are TRBV5-1 and TRBJ1-1, with D unresolved. CDR1 is SGHRS and CDR2 is YFSETQ in the germline V gene. Trimming took off 0 bases at V and 4 bases at J, with 13 bases between the two ends. CDR3 length: 15 residues. This CDR3 reads CASSLEAAMSTEAFF. The CDR3 nucleotides are TGCGCCAGCAGCTTGGAAGCAGCTATGAGCACTGAAGCTTTCTTT.

This clonotype occurred a few times. The chain couples TRBV20-1 to TRBJ2-1; 8 bases align to TRBD2. The CDR3 is 15 amino acids. Germline V gives CDR1 DFQATT, CDR2 SNEGSKA (reference sequence). Trimming cost V 5 bases and J 5 bases; bases outside gene matches: 11. The chain's CDR3 is CSAPGGGRNNNEQFF. The CDR3 DNA reads as TGCAGTGCTCCGGGGGGGGGACGGAACAACAATGAGCAGTTCTTC.

In its sample, this clonotype was seen a few times. This rearrangement joins TRBV4-3 to TRBJ1-1; D gene ambiguous. Trimming shortened V by 4 bases and J by 1 base, and 13 bases separated the two germline ends. The germline V gene has CDR1 LGHNA and CDR2 YSLEER. The CDR3 is made up of 15 amino acids. The CDR3 sequence: CASSPQPYGNTEAFF. In DNA, the CDR3 is TGCGCCAGCAGCCCTCAACCCTACGGGAACACTGAAGCTTTCTTT.

This clonotype was seen many times. This sequence joins TRBV10-3 and TRBJ2-7; the match to TRBD1 covers 12 bases. Trimming removed 3 bases from V and 4 bases from J; junction bases left unmatched: 4. CDR3 length: 15 amino acids. The germline gives CDR1 ENHRY, CDR2 SYGVKD. In nucleotides, the CDR3 is TGTGCCATCAGTGAACCGGGACAGGGGGCTTACGAGCAGTACTTC. It yields the protein CAISEPGQGAYEQYF.

This clonotype qualifies as medium-sized. J is TRBJ1-1 and V is TRBV20-1; the match to TRBD1 covers 7 bases. This CDR3 spans 14 amino acids. Germline V lookup: CDR1 DFQATT, CDR2 SNEGSKA (reference sequence). V dropped 5 bases and J dropped 2; count of bases not matched to a gene: 8. This chain's CDR3 is CSAVPGTVNTEAFF. Here the CDR3 DNA reads TGCAGTGCTGTACCCGGGACAGTAAACACTGAAGCTTTCTTT.

The chain couples TRBV4-2 to TRBJ1-2; D is perhaps TRBD1 (5 bases). The CDR3 spans 17 residues. V was trimmed by 1 base and J by 5 bases, leaving 20 bases between them. Germline CDR1 and CDR2: LGHNA and YNFKEQ. This CDR3 is CASSQVVVVGTAYGYTF. Here the CDR3 DNA reads TGTGCCAGCAGCCAAGTGGTTGTTGTTGGGACGGCTTATGGCTACACCTTC.

This clonotype was counted a few times. The rearrangement links TRBV11-2 to TRBJ1-2, with D possibly being TRBD1 (6 bases). Germline CDR1 reads SGHAT; CDR2 reads FQNNGV. CDR3 length: 15 residues. V was trimmed by 5 bases and J by 8 bases, leaving 21 bases between them. The CDR3 spells CASSAQQGVGEGYTF. CDR3 nucleotides: TGTGCCAGCAGCGCCCAACAGGGTGTCGGGGAGGGCTACACCTTC.

In this sample, this clonotype turned up many times. The chain employs TRBV12-3 or TRBV12-4 and TRBJ1-4, with a weak D call TRBD1 (5 bases). Between the trimmed V and J ends, which lost 5 bases and 0 bases, there was a span of 7 bases. This CDR3 region has 14 residues. The DNA of the CDR3 is TGTGCCAGCAGTGACAGTGCAACTAATGAAAAACTGTTTTTT. This translates into CASSDSATNEKLFF.

This clonotype is a singleton in its sample. Possible read error: a much larger clone is one base away. This chain joins TRBV5-1 and TRBJ2-1; TRBD2 agrees at 9 bases. Germline CDR1 SGHRS, CDR2 YFSETQ. The CDR3 extends over 15 amino acids. CDR3 in DNA: TGCGCCTGCAGGGTTAGCGGGAGCTCCTACAATGAGCAGTTCTTC. Translated, it gives CACRVSGSSYNEQFF.

This clonotype has a count of ten or more. The rearrangement joins TRBV12-3 or TRBV12-4 to TRBJ2-2, with TRBD2 matching 9 bases. The V segment lost 7 bases and the J segment 6 bases; nucleotides outside the gene matches: 6. This CDR3 is 14 amino acids long. CDR3 sequence reads: CASMLAGSAGELFF. For the CDR3, the DNA is TGTGCCAGCATGCTAGCGGGAAGCGCCGGGGAGCTGTTTTTT.

This chain connects TRBV5-5 to TRBJ2-3; 9 bases fit TRBD1. V gave up 2 bases and J gave up 4 bases; unmatched junction bases: 8. CDR1 is SGHKS and CDR2 is YYEKEE in the germline V gene (reference sequence). The CDR3 is made up of 16 amino acids. CDR3: CASSFGTGTMADTQYF. DNA of the CDR3: TGTGCCAGCAGCTTTGGGACAGGGACGATGGCAGATACGCAGTATTTT.

The chain links TRBV11-2 to TRBJ1-6; D gene unclear. The CDR3 has 13 amino acids. V lost 5 bases and J lost 7, with 9 bases in between. CDR1 is SGHAT and CDR2 is FQNNGV in the germline V gene. The CDR3 DNA is TGTGCCAGCAGCCGGACTGTCAATTCACCCCTCCACTTT. Translating it yields CASSRTVNSPLHF.

The V gene is TRBV5-1, the J gene TRBJ2-2; D unclear. Between the trimmed V and J ends, which lost 4 bases and 6 bases, there was a span of 10 bases. The CDR3 covers 13 residues. CDR1 is SGHRS, CDR2 YFSETQ, per germline. CDR3 amino acids: CASSEGASGELFF. For the CDR3, the DNA is TGCGCCAGCAGCGAAGGAGCGTCCGGGGAGCTGTTTTTT.

The CDR3 loop is CASSLFAGGSYEQYF. The DNA for the CDR3 is TGTGCCAGCAGTTTATTTGCGGGAGGGTCGTACGAGCAGTACTTC. The V gene is TRBV27, the J gene TRBJ2-7; TRBD2 matches at 9 bases. The V gene end was trimmed by 1 base and the J gene end by 4 bases; junction bases not matched to a gene: 5. The CDR3 contains 15 residues. In germline, CDR1 is MNHEY, CDR2 SMNVEV (reference sequence).

The table lists this clonotype with many counts. The gene calls are TRBV7-3 and TRBJ2-1; weak D call: TRBD2 (7 bases). The germline V gene encodes CDR1 SGHTA and CDR2 FQGTGA. There are 16 residues in the CDR3. Trimming left V 1 base short and J 6 bases short, with 16 bases between. CDR3 in amino acids: CASSLRGGGSRNEQFF. CDR3 nucleotides: TGTGCCAGCAGCTTAAGGGGGGGGGGCAGCCGCAATGAGCAGTTCTTC.

Only a few counts were recorded for this clonotype. This sequence may be a read error, since a much larger clone differs from it by one base. The chain is built from TRBV20-1 and TRBJ1-5; TRBD1 matches at 7 bases. The CDR3 consists of 16 residues. In germline, CDR1 is DFQATT, CDR2 SNEGSKA (reference sequence). CDR3 amino acids: CCARDFGQGGNQPQHF. CDR3 sequence (DNA): TGCTGTGCTAGAGATTTTGGGCAGGGGGGCAATCAGCCCCAGCATTTT.

This clonotype was seen a few times. The chain is built from TRBV28 and TRBJ2-1, with TRBD2 matching over 16 bases. This CDR3 contains 20 residues. Germline lookup yields CDR1 MDHEN and CDR2 SYDVKM. V shed 6 bases and J 2 bases; nucleotides not matched to a gene: 13. CDR3 sequence reads: CASRGDRGLAGGDPYNEQFF. The CDR3 nucleotides are TGTGCCAGCAGGGGTGACAGGGGACTAGCGGGAGGGGACCCCTACAATGAGCAGTTCTTC. The complete variable domain, with remaining parts taken from reference TRBV28 and TRBJ2-1, reads DVKVTQSSRYLVKRTGEKVFLECVQDMDHENMFWYRQDPGLGLRLIYFSYDVKMKEKGDIPEGYSVSREKKERFSLILESASTNQTSMYLCASRGDRGLAGGDPYNEQFFGPGTRLTVL.

This chain connects TRBV7-9 to TRBJ2-7, with 7 bases that match TRBD1. V lost 5 bases, J lost 2 bases, and 15 bases stayed unmatched. The CDR3 totals 17 residues. Germline CDR1 reads SEHNR; CDR2 reads FQNEAQ (reference sequence). Here the CDR3 DNA reads TGTGCCAGCAGCACGACCCTTGGGGACAGCTTCCCCTACGAGCAGTACTTC. It yields the protein CASSTTLGDSFPYEQYF.

This clonotype was observed a few times. The V call is TRBV12-3 or TRBV12-4, the J call TRBJ1-4; D not resolved. The length of the CDR3 is 14 residues. V was cut by 2 bases and J by 8 bases, with 12 bases left in between. CDR3 in amino acids: CASSLMDPPEKLFF. CDR3 DNA: TGTGCCAGCAGTTTAATGGATCCCCCGGAAAAACTGTTTTTT.